This T cell receptor beta chain derives from a study of T cell responses to AZD1222 COVID-19 vaccine. Of note for this clone: Its antigen remains unknown.

Study outcomes and limitations: In all cases, repertoires were sampled only after the peak T cell response.

The CDR3 has 16 amino acids. Looked up from germline, CDR1 is SGHRS and CDR2 is YFSETQ. The ends lost 0 bases at V and 0 bases at J; junction bases unmatched: 2. TCRdb's table, derived via immunoSEQ multiplex PCR, lists solely in-frame clones and lacks some. The sample includes over 80,000 clones, about nine tenths of them seen just once. The rearrangement links TRBV5-1 to TRBJ2-1; 8 bases align to TRBD2. The origin of this receptor is an adult who received the AZD1222 COVID-19 vaccine. The sequenced sample was peripheral blood, obtained 28 days after the second AZD1222 dose. CDR3 coding DNA: TGCGCCAGCAGCTTGGGCCGGGAGGGCTCCTACAATGAGCAGTTCTTC. As protein: CASSLGREGSYNEQFF.